This TCR beta chain comes out of a study of blood T cell repertoires in COVID-19. About the study: Samples came from the United States, Italy and Spain, spanning acute and convalescent COVID-19.

This clone appeared a single time. Different DNA sequences within this sample yield the same CDR3. Original data processing: Reference gene primer amplification in the assay estimated nucleated cell counts. TCRdb keeps only in-frame clones here, not all; method: immunoSEQ multiplex PCR. V, J and clone size were drawn from that table, and D and trimming were deduced from the DNA. The sample carries around 100,000 clones, approximately 90% recorded once. Trimming removed 0 bases at V and 4 bases at J, with 8 bases between. Germline V gene data show CDR1 as SGHRS and CDR2 as YFSETQ. The CDR3 runs to 14 residues.

This receptor was identified in a man aged 50-60 years in a cohort sampled during active COVID-19. The V gene is TRBV5-1, the J gene TRBJ1-5; D is perhaps TRBD1 (6 bases). The sample consisted of peripheral blood. This chain's CDR3 is CASSLGQENQPQHF. CDR3 DNA: TGCGCCAGCAGCTTGGGACAGGAAAATCAGCCCCAGCATTTT.